The rows below give T cell receptor beta chains drawn from one sample of a study of PD-1 blockade in classical Hodgkin lymphoma. Profiled with immunoSEQ multiplex PCR; TCRdb holds only in-frame clones, not every one. The sample consists of about 110,000 clones, roughly nine tenths of them appearing once. Sequencing was performed on peripheral blood mononuclear cells (PBMCs), taken before the second cycle of nivolumab. The receptors stem from a human donor with classical Hodgkin lymphoma. Each CDR3 is given with its conserved first and last residue. A D gene is named only where the DNA matches it firmly. Clone size is stated in some rows and not others, as once, few, many or a class when expanded.

>-|TRBV18|-|TRBJ2-3
TGTGCCAGCTCATCCTCCCAGGCGGTCACAGATACGCAGTATTTT
CASSSSQAVTDTQYF
>once|TRBV2|-|TRBJ2-1
TGTGCCAGCAGCCTAACTAGGGCCACTACCTCCTACAATGAGCAGTTCTTC
CASSLTRATTSYNEQFF
>-|TRBV2|TRBD1|TRBJ1-2
TGTGCCAGCAGTGAATTGGGGGACAGACCCGTCTATGGCTACACCTTC
CASSELGDRPVYGYTF
>few|TRBV30|TRBD1|TRBJ1-1
TGTGCCTGGAGGCGATACCGGGACAGGGACTCTGAAGCTTTCTTT
CAWRRYRDRDSEAFF
>-|TRBV7-9|TRBD2|TRBJ2-5
TGTGCCAGCAGCTCTCGGACTAGCGGGAGGGCCGGGGAGACCCAGTACTTC
CASSSRTSGRAGETQYF
>-|TRBV5-8|-|TRBJ2-7
TGTGCCAGCAGCTTGGGGAGGGCCGAGCAGTACTTC
CASSLGRAEQYF
>-|TRBV7-2|-|TRBJ2-7
TGTGCCAGCAGCTCCCCTGTGAGGACAGCCTCCTACGAGCAGTACTTC
CASSSPVRTASYEQYF
>-|TRBV27|-|TRBJ1-1
TGTGCCAGCAGTTTAGGGAGGGAGAACACTGAAGCTTTCTTT
CASSLGRENTEAFF
>once|TRBV28|TRBD1|TRBJ2-2
TGTGCCAGCCTAGACAGGGGGCTTCCCGGGGAGCTGTTTTTT
CASLDRGLPGELFF
>-|TRBV19|-|TRBJ1-5
TGTGCCAGCCACCTGGGGGGAAATCAGCCCCAGCATTTT
CASHLGGNQPQHF
>few|TRBV19|TRBD1|TRBJ1-4
TGTGCCAGTAGTATGACGACAGGGGGCAACGGAAAACTGTTTTTT
CASSMTTGGNGKLFF
>-|TRBV30|-|TRBJ2-2
TGTGCCCGAGAACAAACCGTTACGAACACCGGGGAGCTGTTTTTT
CAREQTVTNTGELFF
>-|TRBV25-1|TRBD2|TRBJ2-1
TGTGCCAGCAGTGAATGGGGGGGAGACAATGAGCAGTTCTTC
CASSEWGGDNEQFF
>-|TRBV4-1|-|TRBJ1-3
TGCGCCAGCAGCCACGCCGAACTCAAAGGCAGGGACAAGACTGGAAACACCATATATTTT
CASSHAELKGRDKTGNTIYF
>-|TRBV5-4|TRBD2|TRBJ2-1
TGTGCCAGCAGCAGACGGACTAGCGGCCACAATGAGCAGTTCTTC
CASSRRTSGHNEQFF
>-|TRBV7-2|-|TRBJ1-4
TGTGCCAGCAGCTCCCAAACGGGCCCCAATGAAAAACTGTTTTTT
CASSSQTGPNEKLFF
>few|TRBV25-1|-|TRBJ2-6
TGTGCCAGCAATTCAGGTTCCTCTGGGGCCAACGTCCTGACTTTC
CASNSGSSGANVLTF
>-|TRBV7-9|-|TRBJ2-3
TGTGCCAGCAGCTTTCGGGGTACAGCAGATACGCAGTATTTT
CASSFRGTADTQYF
>-|TRBV16|TRBD2|TRBJ2-1
TGTGCCAGCAGCCGATCGGGACTAATCTACAATGAGCAGTTCTTC
CASSRSGLIYNEQFF
>-|TRBV18|-|TRBJ2-2
TGTGCCAGCTCACAAACAGGGTTCGACACCGGGGAGCTGTTTTTT
CASSQTGFDTGELFF
>-|TRBV19|-|TRBJ1-5
TGTGCCAGTAGTATACAGGGTGTAAATCAGCCCCAGCATTTT
CASSIQGVNQPQHF
>-|TRBV5-6|TRBD1|TRBJ1-5
TGTGCCAGCAGCCCGGGACAGGGGCGTCAGCCCCAGCATTTT
CASSPGQGRQPQHF
>-|TRBV4-1|TRBD1|TRBJ1-2
TGCGCCAGCAGCCATATGACAGGGAACCAAGGCTACACCTTC
CASSHMTGNQGYTF
>once|TRBV6-1|-|TRBJ1-1
TGTGCCAGCAGTGAAGTGGGGGACACTGAAGCTTTCTTT
CASSEVGDTEAFF
>few|TRBV10-2|-|TRBJ2-5
TGCGCCAGCAGTGACCTAGGGGGGACCCAGTACTTC
CASSDLGGTQYF
>few|TRBV7-9|TRBD2|TRBJ2-1
TGTGCCAGCAGCTCACAGGGACTAGCGGGAGGGCCGCAGTTCTTC
CASSSQGLAGGPQFF
>-|TRBV6-1|-|TRBJ1-3
TGTGCCAGCAGTCGGGACAACTCTGGAAACACCATATATTTT
CASSRDNSGNTIYF
>once|TRBV29-1|TRBD2|TRBJ2-2
TGCAGCGGACTCCTGACTAGCGGGAGGGGAGGTCAGGAAGGGGAGCTGTTTTTT
CSGLLTSGRGGQEGELFF
>-|TRBV5-1|TRBD2|TRBJ2-7
TGCGCCAGCAGCTTACTAGCGGGACTTTCCGGATTGGGCGAGCAGTACTTC
CASSLLAGLSGLGEQYF
>-|TRBV6-1|TRBD1|TRBJ2-7
TGTGCCAGCAGAACCAAAACAGGGGGATCTTTCGAGCAGTACTTC
CASRTKTGGSFEQYF
>once|TRBV19|-|TRBJ2-7
TGTGCCAGTAGTATAGTCCTCACCGACTACGAGCAGTACTTC
CASSIVLTDYEQYF
>-|TRBV5-1|-|TRBJ1-1
TGCGCCAGCAGCTTGAACCCCTCGGTGTACACTGAAGCTTTCTTT
CASSLNPSVYTEAFF